These 4 T cell receptor beta chains originate from one sample sequenced in a study of blood T cell repertoires in COVID-19. Libraries were prepared by immunoSEQ multiplex PCR; TCRdb keeps only in-frame clonotypes and omits some of them. The top ten hold 8.2% of the sample, which has around 140,000 clones, around 81% seen once. Sequencing used peripheral blood. Receptors were obtained from a human donor in a cohort sampled during active COVID-19.

The V and J genes are TRBV11-1 and TRBJ2-7; tentatively, D is TRBD1 (5 bases). The germline V and J ends were trimmed by 3 bases and 2 bases, with 17 bases remaining between them. Germline V gene sequence: CDR1 SGHAT, CDR2 FQDESV (reference sequence). The CDR3 is made up of 16 amino acids. The CDR3 reads CASSFSPTVGTYEQYF. The CDR3 nucleotides read TGTGCCAGCAGCTTTTCCCCGACAGTCGGAACCTACGAGCAGTACTTC.

The CDR3 bases are TGTGCCAGCAGTCAGGGGACAGCCAAAGAGACCCAGTACTTC. Its protein is CASSQGTAKETQYF. The chain has TRBV28 and TRBJ2-5, with 7 bases lining up with TRBD1. The J segment lost 3 bases and the V segment lost 5 bases, leaving 6 bases of the junction unmatched. Germline V gene lookup returns CDR1 MDHEN and CDR2 SYDVKM. The CDR3 has 14 amino acids.

This chain links TRBV27 with TRBJ1-5; 9 bases fit TRBD1. Unmatched junction bases numbered 10, after V lost 5 bases and J lost 5 bases. Germline loops: CDR1 MNHEY, CDR2 SMNVEV (reference sequence). This CDR3 has 16 residues. The CDR3 DNA follows: TGTGCCAGCAGTCCCCGGACAGGGGAACTCTATCAGCCCCAGCATTTT. Amino acid sequence: CASSPRTGELYQPQHF.

The chain links TRBV9 to TRBJ2-7; D possibly corresponds to TRBD1 (7 bases). CDR3 size: 16 residues. Trimming cost V 3 bases and J 5 bases, with 21 bases left between them. Germline-derived CDR1 and CDR2 are SGDLS and YYNGEE. The CDR3: CASSDRGGTAVDEQYF. CDR3 DNA: TGTGCCAGCAGCGACAGAGGAGGGACAGCGGTCGACGAGCAGTACTTC.